This paragraph reports one T cell receptor beta chain. The antigen remains unidentified. One end of the junction fails to match germline, which may point to a read error. These data are taken from a study of shared clonotypes between healthy human individuals. The healthy adult donors were HIV-negative and reported no recent acute infections or vaccinations. Findings and limits, study-wide: Large sequencing depth failed to make sorted-subset sequencing complete, rarefaction showed.

The germline V gene encodes CDR1 SGHVS and CDR2 FQNEAQ. There are 13 residues in the CDR3. At deep level, the assay was performed. Every subset had its genomic DNA shared out evenly among several immunoSEQ plates. Repertoires were generated with immunoSEQ multiplex PCR, while TCRdb's copy carries only in-frame clones and drops some. The sample lists 2 million to 2.5 million clones; 85% to 95% were seen once. This sequence originates from a man aged 18 to 30 in good health. Some clones in this sample may be carry-over from other donors' samples. The sample consisted of naive CD4+ T cells from PBMCs. Subset described: CD45RA+ positively selected. The V and J genes are TRBV7-8 and TRBJ1-4; 7 bases fit TRBD1. The CDR3 is CASSLDQAGTAVF. The CDR3 nucleotides read TGTGCCAGCAGCTTAGACCAAGCCGGGACAGCCGTTTTT. Full variable domain (rest looked up from reference TRBV7-8 and TRBJ1-4): GAGVSQSPRYKVAKRGQDVALRCDPISGHVSLFWYQQALGQGPEFLTYFQNEAQLDKSGLPSDRFFAERPEGSVSTLKIQRTQQEDSAVYLCASSLDQAGTAVFGSGTQLSVL.